This is a list of T cell receptor beta chains from one sample in a study of CD8 T cells in Susac syndrome. TCRdb recomputed calls from the immunoSEQ multiplex PCR reads with MiXCR, one row per CDR3 protein. The sample has some 180,000 distinct CDR3 sequences; approximately 93% are singletons. Sequencing was carried out using CD4+ T cells from PBMCs. Source of these receptors: a human donor in good health. Each CDR3 is given with its conserved first and last residue. Each record gives: clone size, J gene, D gene, V gene, CDR3 DNA, CDR3 protein. D genes are given only for firm matches. Clone sizes are given selectively: once, few, many, or a class where the clone is expanded.

size: .
J: TRBJ1-6
D: TRBD1
V: TRBV4-2
DNA: TGTGCCAGCAGCCAGCCTCATGGACAGGGAGGCAATTCACCCCTCCACTTT
CDR3: CASSQPHGQGGNSPLHF

size: .
J: TRBJ2-3
D: TRBD2
V: TRBV20-1
DNA: TGCAGTGCCTTAAGCGGGGGGGTTACAGATACGCAGTATTTT
CDR3: CSALSGGVTDTQYF

size: once
J: TRBJ1-2
D: .
V: TRBV28
DNA: TGTGCCGGACACCGGGCTGCCTATGGCTACACCTTC
CDR3: CAGHRAAYGYTF

size: .
J: TRBJ1-5
D: .
V: TRBV12-3/TRBV12-4
DNA: TGTGCCAGCAGTCTGCAAGGGGTGGGCAATCAGCCCCAGCATTTT
CDR3: CASSLQGVGNQPQHF

size: .
J: TRBJ2-5
D: .
V: TRBV20-1
DNA: TGCAGTGCTAGCGGGGAGTACCAAGAGACCCAGTACTTC
CDR3: CSASGEYQETQYF

size: .
J: TRBJ2-7
D: .
V: TRBV2
DNA: TGTGCCAGCAGTCGGCGGAGGGATGACGAGCAGTACTTC
CDR3: CASSRRRDDEQYF

size: once
J: TRBJ1-4
D: .
V: TRBV7-9
DNA: TGTGCCAGCAGCTTAAAAGCTGCAACTAATGAAAAACTGTTTTTT
CDR3: CASSLKAATNEKLFF

size: .
J: TRBJ2-6
D: .
V: TRBV4-1
DNA: TGCGCCAGCAGCCATGGACTTAGCTCTGGGGCCAACGTCCTGACTTTC
CDR3: CASSHGLSSGANVLTF

size: .
J: TRBJ2-3
D: TRBD1
V: TRBV28
DNA: TGTGCCAGCAGCCAACAGGGGCCGTATACGCAGTATTTT
CDR3: CASSQQGPYTQYF

size: .
J: TRBJ2-3
D: TRBD2
V: TRBV18
DNA: TGTGCCAGCTCACTTAGCGGGGTTAGCACAGATACGCAGTATTTT
CDR3: CASSLSGVSTDTQYF

size: .
J: TRBJ2-3
D: TRBD1
V: TRBV7-9
DNA: TGTGCCAGCAGCTTGACAGGGGAGGCAGATACGCAGTATTTT
CDR3: CASSLTGEADTQYF

size: .
J: TRBJ2-1
D: TRBD2
V: TRBV3-1
DNA: TGTGCCAGCAGCCAAGGCGGGGGGAGCGGGGAGCAGTTCTTC
CDR3: CASSQGGGSGEQFF

size: .
J: TRBJ2-3
D: TRBD2
V: TRBV7-3
DNA: TGTGCCAGCAGCCCCTTAGCGGGGGGGCGGATGGATACGCAGTATTTT
CDR3: CASSPLAGGRMDTQYF

size: .
J: TRBJ2-5
D: .
V: TRBV10-3
DNA: TGTGCCATCAGTGACCCATCAGGATTAAGTAGGCAGACCCAGTACTTC
CDR3: CAISDPSGLSRQTQYF

size: .
J: TRBJ1-2
D: .
V: TRBV20-1
DNA: TGCAGTGCTAGAGATCTTCAACAGCTACATAACTATGGCTACACCTTC
CDR3: CSARDLQQLHNYGYTF

size: .
J: TRBJ2-1
D: .
V: TRBV7-9
DNA: TGTGCCAGCAGCTTAGTCAGGGGATCGTACAATGAGCAGTTCTTC
CDR3: CASSLVRGSYNEQFF

size: .
J: TRBJ1-2
D: .
V: TRBV7-6
DNA: TGTGCCAGCAGCCAAGACAGGAGATTAGGGGGCTACACCTTC
CDR3: CASSQDRRLGGYTF

size: .
J: TRBJ2-2
D: TRBD1
V: TRBV5-6
DNA: TGTGCCGTACGGACAGGGGGTAAAACCGGGGAGCTGTTTTTT
CDR3: CAVRTGGKTGELFF

size: .
J: TRBJ1-2
D: .
V: TRBV19
DNA: TGTGCCAGTAGTATTGGGACAACAATAAACTATGGCTACACCTTC
CDR3: CASSIGTTINYGYTF

size: .
J: TRBJ1-1
D: .
V: TRBV7-3
DNA: TGTGCCAGCAGCTTATGGCGGAACACTGAAGCTTTCTTT
CDR3: CASSLWRNTEAFF

size: once
J: TRBJ2-5
D: .
V: TRBV7-2
DNA: TGTGCCAGCAGCTTAGTAAAAGAGACCCAGTACTTC
CDR3: CASSLVKETQYF

size: .
J: TRBJ1-5
D: .
V: TRBV5-1
DNA: TGCGCCAGCAGCCCGGGAGGTAGGGTGGGCAATCAGCCCCAGCATTTT
CDR3: CASSPGGRVGNQPQHF